The T cell receptor (beta chain) under discussion was sequenced for a study of blood T cell repertoires in COVID-19. Study background: The study drew acute and convalescent COVID-19 samples from the United States, Italy and Spain. The cDNA or gDNA used as material had been derived from T cells, B-cell-depleted T cells, or PBMCs.

Authors' data handling: Researchers report that nucleated cell counts were estimated from reference gene primer amplification. The method was immunoSEQ multiplex PCR; TCRdb's version includes in-frame clones alone and lacks a portion of them. D and trimming were read from the DNA, whereas the V and J calls and clone size are those reported in that table. The sample lists about 200,000 clones; 70% to 90% were seen once. The CDR3 loop spans 14 amino acids. The V and J ends lost 5 bases and 0 bases respectively, with 8 bases between them. Germline V lookup: CDR1 PRHDT, CDR2 FYEKMQ (reference sequence). The sample was peripheral blood. The chain links TRBV13 to TRBJ1-3; unclear D gene. The clonotype was recovered from a woman older than 75 with acute or convalescent COVID-19. DNA of the CDR3: TGTGCCAGCAGCCGAGGTTTCTCTGGAAACACCATATATTTT. This codes for CASSRGFSGNTIYF.